This TCR beta chain was obtained from a study of early T cells in non-severe SARS-CoV-2 infection. Study information: Chains were not paired, and sequencing was done on bulk RNA from unsorted whole blood. Overall study results and limits: Matching with VDJdb favored anti-spike CD8 responses (missing private and CD4 specificities).

This clonotype came up a few times. The antigen remains undetermined. Unique molecular identifiers were added to individual cDNA molecules. TCRdb reanalysed the 5' RACE reads using MiXCR and keeps one entry per CDR3 protein. Of tens of thousands of distinct CDR3 sequences listed, roughly 6% are singletons. The sample comprised whole blood. The sequence was obtained from an adult who was a healthcare worker with PCR-confirmed SARS-CoV-2 infection or an uninfected control (not recorded which).

CDR3 protein: CAITGNSGNTIYF. As DNA, the CDR3 is TGTGCCATCACCGGGAACTCTGGAAACACCATATATTTT. V is TRBV10-3 and J is TRBJ1-3; no clear D gene. CDR1 is ENHRY and CDR2 is SYGVKD in the germline V gene. V lost 7 bases, J lost 0 bases, and 7 bases lay in between. CDR3 size: 13 residues.